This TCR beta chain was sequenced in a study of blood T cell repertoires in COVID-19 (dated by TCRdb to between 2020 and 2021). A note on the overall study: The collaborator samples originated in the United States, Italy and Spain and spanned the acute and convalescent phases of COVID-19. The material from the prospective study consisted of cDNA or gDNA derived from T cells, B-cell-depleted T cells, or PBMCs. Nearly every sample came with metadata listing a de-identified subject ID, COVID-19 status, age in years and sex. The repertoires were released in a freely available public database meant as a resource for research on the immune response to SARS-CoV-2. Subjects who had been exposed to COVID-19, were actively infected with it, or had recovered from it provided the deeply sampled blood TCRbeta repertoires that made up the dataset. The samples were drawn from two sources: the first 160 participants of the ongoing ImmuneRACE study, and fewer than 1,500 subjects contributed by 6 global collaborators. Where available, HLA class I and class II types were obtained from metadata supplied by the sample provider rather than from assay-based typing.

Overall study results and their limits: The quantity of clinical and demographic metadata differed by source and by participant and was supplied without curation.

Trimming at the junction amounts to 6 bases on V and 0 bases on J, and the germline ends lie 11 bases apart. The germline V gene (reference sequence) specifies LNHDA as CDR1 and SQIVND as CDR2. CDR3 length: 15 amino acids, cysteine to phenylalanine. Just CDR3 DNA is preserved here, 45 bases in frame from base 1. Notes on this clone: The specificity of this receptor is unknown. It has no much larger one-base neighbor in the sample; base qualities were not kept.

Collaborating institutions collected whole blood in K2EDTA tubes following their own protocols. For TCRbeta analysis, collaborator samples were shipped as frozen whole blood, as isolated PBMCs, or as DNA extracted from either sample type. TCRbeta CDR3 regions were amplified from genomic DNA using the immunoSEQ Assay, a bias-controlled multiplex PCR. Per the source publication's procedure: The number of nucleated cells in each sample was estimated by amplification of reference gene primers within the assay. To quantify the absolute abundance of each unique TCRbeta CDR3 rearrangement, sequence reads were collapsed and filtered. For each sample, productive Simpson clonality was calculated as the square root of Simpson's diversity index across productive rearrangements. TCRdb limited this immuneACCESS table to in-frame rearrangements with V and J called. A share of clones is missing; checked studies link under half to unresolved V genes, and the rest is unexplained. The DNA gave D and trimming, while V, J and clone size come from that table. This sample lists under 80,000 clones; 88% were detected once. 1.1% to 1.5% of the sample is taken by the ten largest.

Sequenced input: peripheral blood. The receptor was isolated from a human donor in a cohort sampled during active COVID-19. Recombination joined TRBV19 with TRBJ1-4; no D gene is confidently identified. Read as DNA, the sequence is TGTGCCAGTAGGAATCGGGGTTCAACTAATGAAAAACTGTTTTTT. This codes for CASRNRGSTNEKLFF.